This entry lists 11 T cell receptor beta chains sequenced from one sample in a study of chemoradiotherapy in HPV16-positive cancers. Profiled with immunoSEQ multiplex PCR; TCRdb holds only in-frame clones, not every one. The profile covers about 7,600 clones, with about 80% appearing a single time and approximately 3.1% taken by the ten largest. The starting material was blood, obtained from a patient who underwent chemoradiotherapy. These receptors came from a human donor with HPV-associated anogenital cancer.

The chain uses TRBV19 and TRBJ2-7; D is ambiguous. Trimming took off 0 bases at V and 6 bases at J, with 12 bases between the two ends. CDR1 is LNHDA, CDR2 SQIVND, per germline (reference sequence). The CDR3 sequence is 14 residues long. The CDR3 here is CASSIDNSGSEQYF. The CDR3 DNA sequence: TGTGCCAGTAGTATAGATAATTCCGGGTCCGAGCAGTACTTC.

The J gene is TRBJ1-1, the V gene TRBV5-4; 7 bases agree with TRBD1. Germline-derived CDR1 and CDR2 are SGHNT and YYREEE (reference sequence). With 4 bases clipped from V and 1 base from J, the junction kept 7 bases outside the gene matches. This CDR3 comprises 15 residues. In DNA form, the CDR3 reads TGTGCCAGCAGCGTGTACAGGGGAGGGAACACTGAAGCTTTCTTT. Protein: CASSVYRGGNTEAFF.

The chain links TRBV5-6 to TRBJ1-2, with 8 bases that match TRBD1. The V gene's germline CDR1 is SGHDT and CDR2 YYEEEE. The J segment lost 5 bases and the V segment lost 5 bases, leaving 8 bases of the junction unmatched. This CDR3 is 14 amino acids long. CDR3 nucleotide sequence: TGTGCCAGCAGTGAGACAGGGGATTCATATGGCTACACCTTC. Encoded protein: CASSETGDSYGYTF.

V is TRBV4-2 and J is TRBJ1-6, with D possibly matching TRBD1 (6 bases). The V gene lost 1 base and the J gene lost 2 bases, with 21 bases spanning the gap. Germline CDR1 reads LGHNA; CDR2 reads YNFKEQ. CDR3 length equals 20 residues. CDR3 region: CASSQAPPGHLKTYNSPLHF. CDR3 sequence (DNA): TGTGCCAGCAGCCAAGCTCCACCGGGACATCTAAAGACCTATAATTCACCCCTCCACTTT.

The genes are TRBV10-3 and TRBJ1-3; D not resolved. The germline V gene encodes CDR1 ENHRY and CDR2 SYGVKD. The CDR3 has 12 amino acids. The V end lost 7 bases, the J end lost 6 bases, and 10 bases lay between the germline ends. The DNA for the CDR3 is TGTGCCATCAACGGGAGGGAAAACACCATATATTTT. This gives the protein CAINGRENTIYF.

The V call is TRBV13, the J call TRBJ2-7; 8 bases map to TRBD1. V shed 5 bases and J 5 bases; nucleotides not matched to a gene: 14. CDR3 length: 16 residues. CDR1 is PRHDT and CDR2 is FYEKMQ in the germline V gene (reference sequence). The CDR3 here is CASSDTQFRGPNEQYF. CDR3 sequence (DNA): TGTGCCAGCAGCGACACGCAGTTCAGGGGGCCCAACGAGCAGTACTTC.

This chain connects TRBV7-9 to TRBJ2-5; the match to TRBD2 covers 16 bases. The J call is uncertain, as TRBJ2-7 better fits the DNA end. The CDR3 sequence is 17 residues long. Germline values: CDR1 SEHNR, CDR2 FQNEAQ (reference sequence). For the CDR3, the DNA is TGTGCCAGCAGCTCCGGGACTAGCGGGGGGGCCGCCTACGAGCAGTACTTC. Protein product: CASSSGTSGGAAYEQYF.

The table lists this clone with a count of one. CDR3 sequence reads: CSVESEFSYEQYF. The DNA of the CDR3 is TGCAGCGTTGAGTCGGAGTTTTCCTACGAGCAGTACTTC. The V gene is TRBV29-1, the J gene TRBJ2-5; D is unclear. The J call could be wrong; TRBJ2-7 is a better fit for the DNA end. Germline CDR1 reads SQVTM; CDR2 reads ANQGSEA. This CDR3 is 13 amino acids long.

V gene TRBV6-1 combines with J gene TRBJ2-7; D ambiguous. Per the germline V gene, CDR1 is MNHNS and CDR2 is SASEGT. Trimming removed 7 bases at V and 2 bases at J, with 3 bases between. The CDR3 consists of 10 residues. The CDR3 DNA reads TGTGCCAGCAATGCCTACGAGCAGTACTTC. It specifies CASNAYEQYF.

J is TRBJ2-7 and V is TRBV6-5, with 7 bases that match TRBD1. Per the germline V gene, CDR1 is MNHEY and CDR2 is SVGAGI. The CDR3 length is 15 residues. Trimming cost V 0 bases and J 8 bases; bases outside gene matches: 10. The CDR3 reads CASSYSEIAGGKQYF. CDR3 nucleotides: TGTGCCAGCAGTTACTCGGAGATAGCAGGGGGAAAGCAGTACTTC.

This sequence joins TRBV15 and TRBJ1-4, with D uncertain. V lost 2 bases and J lost 3, with 4 bases in between. This CDR3 contains 13 residues. Germline assignment: CDR1 LNHNV and CDR2 YYDKDF (reference sequence). The DNA of the CDR3 is TGTGCCACCAGCAGACAGCCTAATGAAAAACTGTTTTTT. This encodes CATSRQPNEKLFF.